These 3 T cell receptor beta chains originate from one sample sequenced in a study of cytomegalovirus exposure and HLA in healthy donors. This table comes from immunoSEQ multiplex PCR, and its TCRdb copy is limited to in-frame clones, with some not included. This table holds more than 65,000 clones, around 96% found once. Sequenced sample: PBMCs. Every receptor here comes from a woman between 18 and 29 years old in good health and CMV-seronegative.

The CDR3 region is CASSYSDSVYNEQFF. In DNA, the CDR3 is TGTGCCAGCAGTTACTCTGACTCGGTTTACAATGAGCAGTTCTTC. The rearrangement uses TRBV6-5 and TRBJ2-1; D is ambiguous. The CDR3 is 15 residues long. CDR1 is MNHEY, CDR2 SVGAGI, per germline. V was cut by 0 bases and J by 4 bases, with 10 bases left in between.

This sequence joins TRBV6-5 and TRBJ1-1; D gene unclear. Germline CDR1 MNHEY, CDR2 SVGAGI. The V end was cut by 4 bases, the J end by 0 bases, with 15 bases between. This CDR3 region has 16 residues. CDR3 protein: CASSSSQGLLNTEAFF. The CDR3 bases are TGTGCCAGCAGTTCCTCACAAGGACTGCTGAACACTGAAGCTTTCTTT.

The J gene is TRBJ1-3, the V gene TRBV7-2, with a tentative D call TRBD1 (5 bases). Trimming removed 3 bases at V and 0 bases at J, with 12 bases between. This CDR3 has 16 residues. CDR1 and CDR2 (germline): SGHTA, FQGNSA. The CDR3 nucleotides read TGTGCCAGCAGCTTCAGGGTAGGAACCTCTGGAAACACCATATATTTT. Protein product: CASSFRVGTSGNTIYF. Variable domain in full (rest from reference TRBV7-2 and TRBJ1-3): GAGVSQSPSNKVTEKGKDVELRCDPISGHTALYWYRQSLGQGLEFLIYFQGNSAPDKSGLPSDRFSAERTGGSVSTLTIQRTQQEDSAVYLCASSFRVGTSGNTIYFGEGSWLTVV.